These 3 T cell receptor beta chains were all obtained from the same sample, sequenced in a study of cytomegalovirus exposure and HLA in healthy donors. PCR amplification relied on 60 Vbeta primers (plus 13 Jbeta primers). Produced via immunoSEQ multiplex PCR; TCRdb's table is partial and in-frame only. The sample has 95,000 to 110,000 clones, 10% seen once; the top ten hold less than 6%. The sample taken for sequencing was PBMCs. All receptors come from a man aged 40-49 years in good health and CMV-seropositive.

This clone has only a few counts. The chain recombines TRBV9 with TRBJ2-1; 7 bases map to TRBD2. The germline V gene encodes CDR1 SGDLS and CDR2 YYNGEE. The CDR3 sequence is 13 residues long. Trimming at V came to 0 bases and at J to 9 bases, leaving 3 bases not matched to a gene. CDR3 sequence reads: CASSVGGGSEQFF. The CDR3, as DNA: TGTGCCAGCAGCGTAGGCGGGGGTAGTGAGCAGTTCTTC.

Only a few counts were recorded for this clone. The CDR3, as DNA: TGTGCCAGCAGCTTAGCGCTGGGGGCAGTCTCGGAGACCCAGTACTTC. Its translation is CASSLALGAVSETQYF. The chain combines TRBV11-1 with TRBJ2-5, with a possible D match to TRBD1 (6 bases). CDR3 length: 16 residues. V lost 0 bases and J 5 bases, leaving 16 bases between the germline ends. The germline CDR1 and CDR2 sequences are SGHAT and FQDESV (reference sequence).

This clone has a handful of counts. The chain recombines TRBV11-2 with TRBJ2-7; TRBD2 matches 8 bases. With 6 bases clipped from V and 3 bases from J, the junction kept 10 bases outside the gene matches. Germline CDR1 is SGHAT and CDR2 is FQNNGV. The CDR3 is made up of 15 amino acids. This chain's CDR3 is CASRVAGTRNYEQYF. The CDR3 DNA sequence: TGTGCCAGCAGAGTTGCCGGGACTAGAAACTACGAGCAGTACTTC.